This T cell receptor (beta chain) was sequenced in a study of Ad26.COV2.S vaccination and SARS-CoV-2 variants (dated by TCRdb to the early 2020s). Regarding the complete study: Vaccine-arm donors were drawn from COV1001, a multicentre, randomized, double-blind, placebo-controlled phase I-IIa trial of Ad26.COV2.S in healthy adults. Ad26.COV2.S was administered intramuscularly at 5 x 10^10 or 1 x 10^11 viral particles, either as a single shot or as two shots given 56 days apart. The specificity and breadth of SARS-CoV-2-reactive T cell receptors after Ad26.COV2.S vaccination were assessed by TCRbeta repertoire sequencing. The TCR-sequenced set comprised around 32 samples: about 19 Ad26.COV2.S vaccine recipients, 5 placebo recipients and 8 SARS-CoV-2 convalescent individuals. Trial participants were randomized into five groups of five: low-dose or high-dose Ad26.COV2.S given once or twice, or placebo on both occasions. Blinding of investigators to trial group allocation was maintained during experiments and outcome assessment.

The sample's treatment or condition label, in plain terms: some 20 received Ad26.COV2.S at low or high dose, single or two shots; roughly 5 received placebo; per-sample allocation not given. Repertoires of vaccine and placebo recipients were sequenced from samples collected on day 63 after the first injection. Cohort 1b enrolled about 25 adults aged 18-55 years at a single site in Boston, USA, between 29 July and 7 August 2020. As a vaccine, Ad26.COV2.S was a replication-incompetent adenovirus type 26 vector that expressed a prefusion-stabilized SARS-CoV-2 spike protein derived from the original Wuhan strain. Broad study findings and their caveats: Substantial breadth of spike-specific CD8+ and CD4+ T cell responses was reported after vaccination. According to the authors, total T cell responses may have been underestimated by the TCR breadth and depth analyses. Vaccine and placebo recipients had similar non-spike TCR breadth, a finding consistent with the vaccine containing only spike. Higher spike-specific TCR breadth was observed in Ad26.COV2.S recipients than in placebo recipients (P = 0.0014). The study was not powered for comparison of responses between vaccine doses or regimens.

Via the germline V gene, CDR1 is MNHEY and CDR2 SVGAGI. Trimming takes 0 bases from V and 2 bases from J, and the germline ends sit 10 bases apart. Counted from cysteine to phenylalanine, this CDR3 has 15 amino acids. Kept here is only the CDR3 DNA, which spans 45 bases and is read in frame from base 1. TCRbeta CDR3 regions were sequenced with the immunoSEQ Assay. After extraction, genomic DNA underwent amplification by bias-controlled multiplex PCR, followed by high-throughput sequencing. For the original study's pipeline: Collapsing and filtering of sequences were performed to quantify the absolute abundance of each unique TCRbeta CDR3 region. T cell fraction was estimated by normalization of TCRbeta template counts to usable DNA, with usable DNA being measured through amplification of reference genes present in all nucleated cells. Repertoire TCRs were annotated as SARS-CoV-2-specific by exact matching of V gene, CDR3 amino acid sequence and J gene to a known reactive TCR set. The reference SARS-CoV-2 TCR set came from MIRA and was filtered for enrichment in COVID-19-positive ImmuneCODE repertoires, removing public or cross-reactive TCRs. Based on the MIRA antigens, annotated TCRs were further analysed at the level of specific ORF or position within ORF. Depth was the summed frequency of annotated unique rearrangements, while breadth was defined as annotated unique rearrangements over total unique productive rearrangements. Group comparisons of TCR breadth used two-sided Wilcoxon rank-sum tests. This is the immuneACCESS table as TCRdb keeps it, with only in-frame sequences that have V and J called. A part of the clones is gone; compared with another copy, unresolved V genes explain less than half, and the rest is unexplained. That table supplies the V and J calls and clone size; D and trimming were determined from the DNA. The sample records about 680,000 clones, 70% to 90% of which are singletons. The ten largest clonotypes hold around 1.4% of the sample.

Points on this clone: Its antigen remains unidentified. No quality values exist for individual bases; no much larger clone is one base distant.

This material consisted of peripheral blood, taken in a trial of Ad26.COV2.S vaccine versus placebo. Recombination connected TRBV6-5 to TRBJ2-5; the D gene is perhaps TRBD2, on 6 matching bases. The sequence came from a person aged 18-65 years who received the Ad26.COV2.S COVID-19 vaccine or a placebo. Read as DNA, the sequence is TGTGCCAGCAGTTACTCCCGGGACTTACAAGAGACCCAGTACTTC. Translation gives CASSYSRDLQETQYF.